Presented here are 23 T cell receptor beta chains from one specimen sequenced in a study of cytomegalovirus exposure and HLA in healthy donors. Amplification used 60 Vbeta primers and 13 Jbeta primers. Using immunoSEQ multiplex PCR, the repertoire was profiled, and TCRdb retains in-frame clones only, with some absent. The sample yields about 160,000 clones, over 65% seen once. Sequencing was performed on PBMCs. The receptors were sampled from a man aged 40-55 years in good health and CMV-seropositive.

In its sample, this clone was seen a few times. This chain uses TRBV9 with TRBJ1-2, with a possible D match to TRBD1 (5 bases). CDR1 SGDLS and CDR2 YYNGEE come from the germline V gene. This CDR3 has 15 residues. The V end was cut by 4 bases, the J end by 4 bases, with 17 bases between. The CDR3 DNA reads as TGTGCCAGCAGCCCCAGACCAGGGCTAGGCTATGGCTACACCTTC. This sequence encodes CASSPRPGLGYGYTF. Using reference TRBV9 and TRBJ1-2 for the parts outside the CDR3, the full variable domain is DSGVTQTPKHLITATGQRVTLRCSPRSGDLSVYWYQQSLDQGLQFLIQYYNGEERAKGNILERFSAQQFPDLHSELNLSSLELGDSALYFCASSPRPGLGYGYTFGSGTRLTVV.

The chain is built from TRBV30 and TRBJ1-1; 9 nucleotides match TRBD1. V gave up 5 bases and J gave up 1 base; unmatched junction bases: 2. The germline V gene has CDR1 GTSNPN and CDR2 SVGIG (reference sequence). This CDR3 spans 13 amino acids. This CDR3 reads CAWVQGANTEAFF. The DNA for the CDR3 is TGTGCCTGGGTACAGGGGGCGAACACTGAAGCTTTCTTT.

The chain combines TRBV7-9 with TRBJ2-1; possibly TRBD2 for D (5 bases). Deletions cut 3 bases from V and 6 bases from J, with 15 bases between. CDR1 is SEHNR, CDR2 FQNEAQ, per germline (reference sequence). The CDR3 extends over 15 amino acids. In DNA, the CDR3 is TGTGCCAGCAGCTTGGTGAATGGACTCCCCAATGAGCAGTTCTTC. Protein: CASSLVNGLPNEQFF.

This chain links TRBV4-1 with TRBJ1-2; D might be TRBD1 (5 bases). The CDR3 extends over 13 amino acids. Between the trimmed V and J ends, which lost 0 bases and 8 bases, there was a span of 10 bases. Per the germline V gene, CDR1 is MGHRA and CDR2 is YSYEKL. The CDR3 sequence: CASSQDPGAGYTF. The CDR3 coding sequence is TGCGCCAGCAGCCAAGATCCTGGGGCGGGCTACACCTTC.

This clone was seen just once. This rearrangement joins TRBV4-2 to TRBJ2-7; a weak D match, TRBD1 (5 bases). The length of the CDR3 is 16 residues. Looked up from germline, CDR1 is LGHNA and CDR2 is YNFKEQ. V gave up 1 base and J gave up 4 bases, with 17 bases separating them. The CDR3 region has the DNA TGTGCCAGCAGCCAAGGCCAGCCGCCCCAGGGATACGAGCAGTACTTC. It encodes CASSQGQPPQGYEQYF.

This clone showed up just a few times. V and J are TRBV5-4 and TRBJ2-7; D not certain. Trimming stripped 4 bases from V and 0 bases from J, with 5 bases between. The CDR3 covers 12 residues. Per germline, CDR1 SGHNT and CDR2 YYREEE (reference sequence). In DNA, the CDR3 is TGTGCCAGCAGCGTGAGCTCCTACGAGCAGTACTTC. This gives the protein CASSVSSYEQYF. Variable domain in full (rest from reference TRBV5-4 and TRBJ2-7): ETGVTQSPTHLIKTRGQQVTLRCSSQSGHNTVSWYQQALGQGPQFIFQYYREEENGRGNFPPRFSGLQFPNYSSELNVNALELDDSALYLCASSVSSYEQYFGPGTRLTVT.

The chain links TRBV9 to TRBJ1-1; 8 bases are shared with TRBD1. The CDR3 has 15 amino acids. J lost 1 base, V lost 3 bases, and 5 bases had no gene match. Germline loops: CDR1 SGDLS, CDR2 YYNGEE. CDR3 residues: CASSAGQGSNTEAFF. The DNA of the CDR3 is TGTGCCAGCAGCGCCGGACAGGGATCGAACACTGAAGCTTTCTTT.

The chain recombines TRBV5-4 with TRBJ1-1; 8 bases line up with TRBD1. Germline CDR1 reads SGHNT; CDR2 reads YYREEE (reference sequence). The CDR3 covers 16 residues. The trim removed 0 bases at V and 3 bases at J, leaving 7 bases unmatched. The CDR3 region has the DNA TGTGCCAGCAGCTTGGCCAGGGGGCGCGGGGACACTGAAGCTTTCTTT. It translates to CASSLARGRGDTEAFF. The whole variable domain, remainder taken from reference TRBV5-4 and TRBJ1-1, is ETGVTQSPTHLIKTRGQQVTLRCSSQSGHNTVSWYQQALGQGPQFIFQYYREEENGRGNFPPRFSGLQFPNYSSELNVNALELDDSALYLCASSLARGRGDTEAFFGQGTRLTVV.

V is TRBV5-4 and J is TRBJ2-5; 9 bases agree with TRBD2. Germline-derived CDR1 and CDR2 are SGHNT and YYREEE (reference sequence). After removal of 4 bases from V and 7 bases from J, the junction contained 14 bases not matched to a gene. The CDR3 length is 16 residues. The CDR3 coding sequence is TGTGCCAGCAGCCCAGGGATGGCGGGGGGGCGGGGGACCCAGTACTTC. It is translated as CASSPGMAGGRGTQYF.

V gene TRBV7-2 combines with J gene TRBJ1-2; 8 bases line up with TRBD1. V lost 0 bases and J lost 5; bases outside the gene matches: 8. Germline-derived CDR1 and CDR2 are SGHTA and FQGNSA. The CDR3 has 16 amino acids. CDR3 loop: CASSLAPGTGDYGYTF. CDR3 DNA sequence: TGTGCCAGCAGCTTAGCACCCGGGACAGGAGATTATGGCTACACCTTC.

The chain joins TRBV11-1 to TRBJ1-2, with 7 positions matching TRBD1. From germline, CDR1 is SGHAT and CDR2 FQDESV (reference sequence). This CDR3 contains 13 residues. The V and J ends lost 1 base and 10 bases, in that order; junction bases with no gene match: 6. In DNA, the CDR3 is TGTGCCAGCAGCTTAGGGAAGACAGGGTACTACACCTTC. Translation: CASSLGKTGYYTF.

The chain couples TRBV4-3 to TRBJ1-1; possible D gene TRBD1, 5 bases. The V end lost 1 base, the J end lost 0 bases, and 9 bases lay between the germline ends. The V gene's germline CDR1 is LGHNA and CDR2 YSLEER. The CDR3 length is 15 residues. Here the CDR3 reads CASSQGGFMNTEAFF. CDR3 in DNA: TGCGCCAGCAGCCAAGGGGGCTTCATGAACACTGAAGCTTTCTTT.

This chain uses TRBV9 with TRBJ2-3; TRBD2 is a possible D gene (6 bases). The length of the CDR3 is 15 residues. V lost 4 bases and J lost 0, with 12 bases in between. Germline CDR1 reads SGDLS; CDR2 reads YYNGEE. The CDR3 sequence: CASSLPGGSTDTQYF. The CDR3, as DNA: TGTGCCAGCAGCCTCCCTGGGGGGAGCACAGATACGCAGTATTTT.

This clone was detected only once. The gene calls are TRBV27 and TRBJ1-6; no clear D. V gave up 3 bases and J gave up 8 bases, with 11 bases separating them. From germline, CDR1 is MNHEY and CDR2 SMNVEV (reference sequence). CDR3 length: 14 amino acids. CDR3: CASSLDRGYSPLHF. CDR3 nucleotide sequence: TGTGCCAGCAGTTTGGACCGAGGGTATTCACCCCTCCACTTT.

The rearrangement joins TRBV7-9 to TRBJ2-1; 10 positions match TRBD2. This CDR3 is 13 amino acids long. J was trimmed by 11 bases and V by 0 bases; bases with no gene match: 1. CDR1 and CDR2 from the germline V gene are SEHNR and FQNEAQ (reference sequence). The CDR3 loop reads CASSLALAGKQFF. DNA of the CDR3: TGTGCCAGCAGCTTAGCACTAGCGGGGAAGCAGTTCTTC.

The CDR3 loop is CASSSGTANTGELFF. The CDR3 DNA reads as TGTGCCAGCAGCTCTGGGACAGCGAACACCGGGGAGCTGTTTTTT. V gene TRBV6-5 combines with J gene TRBJ2-2, with TRBD1 identical over 7 bases. Germline V lookup: CDR1 MNHEY, CDR2 SVGAGI. This CDR3 spans 15 amino acids. With 6 bases clipped from V and 0 bases from J, the junction kept 4 bases outside the gene matches.

This clone was seen just once. The V and J genes are TRBV11-2 and TRBJ2-1, with D tentatively TRBD1 (5 bases). Germline V gives CDR1 SGHAT, CDR2 FQNNGV. V dropped 8 bases and J dropped 4 bases, with 12 bases sitting between them. CDR3 length equals 13 residues. The CDR3 reads CASQGRVYNEQFF. DNA of the CDR3: TGTGCCAGCCAGGGAAGGGTTTACAATGAGCAGTTCTTC.

This clone was observed a single time. This chain links TRBV6-5 with TRBJ2-1; 8 bases fit TRBD1. V dropped 10 bases and J dropped 3; count of bases not matched to a gene: 11. Germline lookup yields CDR1 MNHEY and CDR2 SVGAGI. The CDR3 is 15 amino acids. In DNA form, the CDR3 reads TGTGCCACCCGGGCGACAGGGGTTCTCTACAATGAGCAGTTCTTC. Amino acid sequence: CATRATGVLYNEQFF.

CDR3 protein: CASSLGGGNNTF. CDR3 sequence (DNA): TGTGCCAGCAGCTTAGGGGGGGGTAACAACACCTTC. This sequence joins TRBV7-8 and TRBJ1-2; D perhaps matches TRBD1 (5 bases). Per germline, CDR1 SGHVS and CDR2 FQNEAQ. The CDR3 totals 12 residues. The V end lost 1 base, the J end lost 12 bases, and 12 bases lay between the germline ends.

This clone occurred a few times. Other DNA sequences in this sample translate to the same CDR3. The rearrangement links TRBV9 to TRBJ2-7; no clear D. Germline CDR1 reads SGDLS; CDR2 reads YYNGEE. Trimming took 0 bases from V and 3 from J, leaving 10 bases between them. The CDR3 sequence is 14 residues long. CDR3 coding DNA: TGTGCCAGCAGCGTAGGTGGTCAGGACTACGAGCAGTACTTC. It is translated as CASSVGGQDYEQYF.

The chain recombines TRBV9 with TRBJ1-5; 10 bases align to TRBD1. Trimming cost V 4 bases and J 5 bases; bases outside gene matches: 9. The CDR3 runs 16 residues. Germline CDR1 SGDLS, CDR2 YYNGEE. The CDR3 DNA reads as TGTGCCAGCAGCTCGGGCGGGACAGGGGCACATCAGCCCCAGCATTTT. This translates into CASSSGGTGAHQPQHF.

The chain joins TRBV4-3 to TRBJ2-1; 7 positions match TRBD2. Germline CDR1 and CDR2: LGHNA and YSLEER. V lost 0 bases, J lost 4 bases, and 3 bases stayed unmatched. The CDR3 contains 15 residues. CDR3 region: CASSQDRAGYNEQFF. The DNA for the CDR3 is TGCGCCAGCAGCCAAGATCGAGCGGGGTACAATGAGCAGTTCTTC.

This clone was seen more than once but under ten times. The chain joins TRBV4-1 to TRBJ2-7, with D tentatively TRBD1 (6 bases). Germline V gene lookup returns CDR1 MGHRA and CDR2 YSYEKL. The ends were cut back, 5 bases at V and 7 bases at J, with 21 bases in the middle. This CDR3 is built from 15 residues. The CDR3 DNA sequence: TGCGCCAGCAGCATCCGGGACACCGGTTTCTGGGAGCAGTACTTC. It encodes CASSIRDTGFWEQYF.